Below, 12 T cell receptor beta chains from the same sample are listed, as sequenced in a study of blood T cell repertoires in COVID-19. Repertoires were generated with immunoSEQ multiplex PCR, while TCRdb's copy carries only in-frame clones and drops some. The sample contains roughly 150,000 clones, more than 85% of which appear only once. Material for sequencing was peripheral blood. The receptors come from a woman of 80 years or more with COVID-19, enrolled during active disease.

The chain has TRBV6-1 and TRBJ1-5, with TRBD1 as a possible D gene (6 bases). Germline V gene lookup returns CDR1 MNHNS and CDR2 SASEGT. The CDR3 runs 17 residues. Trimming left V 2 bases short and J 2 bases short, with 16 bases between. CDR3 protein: CASSETGPSPRNQPQHF. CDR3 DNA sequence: TGTGCCAGCAGTGAAACAGGGCCTTCCCCACGCAATCAGCCCCAGCATTTT.

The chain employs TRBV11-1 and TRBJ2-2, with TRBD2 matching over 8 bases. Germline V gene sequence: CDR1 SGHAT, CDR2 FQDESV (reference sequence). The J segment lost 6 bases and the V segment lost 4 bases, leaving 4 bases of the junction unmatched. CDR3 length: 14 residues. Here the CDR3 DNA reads TGTGCCAGCAGCTCAGGACTAGCCGCCGGGGAGCTGTTTTTT. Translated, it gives CASSSGLAAGELFF.

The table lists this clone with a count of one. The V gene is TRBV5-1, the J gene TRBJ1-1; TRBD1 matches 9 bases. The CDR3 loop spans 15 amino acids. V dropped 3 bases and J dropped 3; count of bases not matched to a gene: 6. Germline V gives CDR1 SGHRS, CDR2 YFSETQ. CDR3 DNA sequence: TGCGCCAGCAGCTGGACAGGGGCAAAGGACACTGAAGCTTTCTTT. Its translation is CASSWTGAKDTEAFF.

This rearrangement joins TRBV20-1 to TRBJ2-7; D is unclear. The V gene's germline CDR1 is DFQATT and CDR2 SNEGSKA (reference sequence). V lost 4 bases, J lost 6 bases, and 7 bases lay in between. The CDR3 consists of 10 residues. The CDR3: CSANWPEQYF. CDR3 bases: TGCAGTGCTAATTGGCCCGAGCAGTACTTC.

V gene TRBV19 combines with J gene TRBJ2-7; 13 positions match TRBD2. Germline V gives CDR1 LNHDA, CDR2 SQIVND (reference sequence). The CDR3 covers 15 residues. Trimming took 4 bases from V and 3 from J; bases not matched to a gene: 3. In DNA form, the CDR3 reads TGTGCCAGTAGTACACTAGCGGGAGGGGACTACGAGCAGTACTTC. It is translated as CASSTLAGGDYEQYF.

CDR3 coding DNA: TGTGCCAGCAGCATGAGGGACACGATCAATTATGGCTACACCTTC. Amino acids: CASSMRDTINYGYTF. The chain has TRBV7-9 and TRBJ1-2; D might be TRBD1 (6 bases). CDR3 length equals 15 residues. V shed 5 bases and J shed 5 bases, with 18 bases lying between them. Looked up from germline, CDR1 is SEHNR and CDR2 is FQNEAQ (reference sequence).

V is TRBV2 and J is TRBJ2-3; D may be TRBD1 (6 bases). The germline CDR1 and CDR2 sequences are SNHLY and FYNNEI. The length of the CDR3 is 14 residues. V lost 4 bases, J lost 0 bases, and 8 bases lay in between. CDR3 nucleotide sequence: TGTGCCAGCAGTGTGGGGACAAGCACAGATACGCAGTATTTT. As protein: CASSVGTSTDTQYF.

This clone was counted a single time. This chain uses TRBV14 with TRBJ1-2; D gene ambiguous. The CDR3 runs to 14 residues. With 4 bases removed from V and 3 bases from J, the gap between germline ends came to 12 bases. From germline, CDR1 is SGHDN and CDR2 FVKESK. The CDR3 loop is CASSPHNGHYGYTF. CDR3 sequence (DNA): TGTGCCAGCAGCCCCCATAATGGGCACTATGGCTACACCTTC.

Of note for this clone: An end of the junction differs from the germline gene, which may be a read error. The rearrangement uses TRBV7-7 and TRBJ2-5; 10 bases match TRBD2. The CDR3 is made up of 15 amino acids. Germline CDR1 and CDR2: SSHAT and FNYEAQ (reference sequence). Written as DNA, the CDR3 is TGTGCTAGCAGCTTAGGGTCTAGCGGGAGAGAGACCCAGTACTTC. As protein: CASSLGSSGRETQYF.

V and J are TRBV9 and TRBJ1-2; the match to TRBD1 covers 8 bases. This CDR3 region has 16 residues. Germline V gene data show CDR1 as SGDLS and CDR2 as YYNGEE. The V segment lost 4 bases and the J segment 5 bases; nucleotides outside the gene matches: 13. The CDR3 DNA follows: TGTGCCAGCAGCTTAGATACAGGACAGGGTGGATATGGCTACACCTTC. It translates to CASSLDTGQGGYGYTF.

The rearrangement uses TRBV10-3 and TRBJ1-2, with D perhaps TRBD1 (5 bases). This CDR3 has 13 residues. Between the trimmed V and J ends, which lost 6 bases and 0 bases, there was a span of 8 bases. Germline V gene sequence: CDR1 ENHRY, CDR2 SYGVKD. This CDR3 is CAIRDNTNYGYTF. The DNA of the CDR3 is TGTGCCATCAGGGACAACACTAACTATGGCTACACCTTC.

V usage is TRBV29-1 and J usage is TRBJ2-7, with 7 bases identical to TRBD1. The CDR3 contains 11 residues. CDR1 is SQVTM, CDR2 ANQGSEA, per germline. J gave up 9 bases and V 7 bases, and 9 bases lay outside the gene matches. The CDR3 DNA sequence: TGCAGCGCACAGAACAGGGGCCGGCAGTACTTC. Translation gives CSAQNRGRQYF.